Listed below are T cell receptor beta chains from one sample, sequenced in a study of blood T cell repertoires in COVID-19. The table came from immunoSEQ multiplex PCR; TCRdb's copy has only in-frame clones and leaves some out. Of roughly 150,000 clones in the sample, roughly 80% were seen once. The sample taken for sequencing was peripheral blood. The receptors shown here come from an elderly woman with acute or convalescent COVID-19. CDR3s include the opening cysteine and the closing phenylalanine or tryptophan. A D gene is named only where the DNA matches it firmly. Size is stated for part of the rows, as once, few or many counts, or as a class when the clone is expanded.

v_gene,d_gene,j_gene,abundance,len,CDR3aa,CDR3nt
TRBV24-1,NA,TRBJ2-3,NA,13,CATSDPAGDTQYF,TGTGCCACCAGTGACCCGGCAGGCGATACGCAGTATTTT
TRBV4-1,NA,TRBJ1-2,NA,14,CASSRIGAGGGYTF,TGCGCCAGCAGCCGGATCGGGGCCGGGGGTGGCTACACCTTC
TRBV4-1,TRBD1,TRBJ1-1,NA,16,CASSQRIPGQVIEAFF,TGCGCCAGCAGCCAGAGGATACCGGGACAGGTTATCGAAGCTTTCTTT
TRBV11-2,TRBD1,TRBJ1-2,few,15,CASSALRTGFDGYTF,TGTGCCAGCAGCGCCCTCAGGACAGGGTTCGATGGCTACACCTTC
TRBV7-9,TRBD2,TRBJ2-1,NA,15,CASSLGGSGYNEQFF,TGTGCCAGCAGCTTGGGGGGGAGTGGATACAATGAGCAGTTCTTC
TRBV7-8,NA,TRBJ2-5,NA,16,CASSLAGGQSSETQYF,TGTGCCAGCAGCTTAGCGGGGGGACAGTCCTCGGAGACCCAGTACTTC
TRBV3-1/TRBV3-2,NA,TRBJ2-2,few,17,CASSPFGGGGVTGELFF,TGTGCCAGCAGCCCCTTCGGGGGAGGAGGGGTCACCGGGGAGCTGTTTTTT
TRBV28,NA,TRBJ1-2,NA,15,CASSLSGSRNYGYTF,TGTGCCAGCAGTCTTTCAGGTTCCCGCAACTATGGCTACACCTTC
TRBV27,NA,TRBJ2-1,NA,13,CASSLGQTDEQFF,TGTGCCAGCAGTTTAGGACAGACCGATGAGCAGTTCTTC
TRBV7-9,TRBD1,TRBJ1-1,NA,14,CASSSGTANTEAFF,TGTGCCAGCAGTTCCGGGACAGCGAACACTGAAGCTTTCTTT
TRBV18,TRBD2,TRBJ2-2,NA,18,CASSPRGLAGTNTGELFF,TGTGCCAGCTCACCAAGGGGACTAGCGGGGACGAACACCGGGGAGCTGTTTTTT
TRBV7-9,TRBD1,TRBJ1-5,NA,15,CASSPGTGVSQPQHF,TGTGCCAGCAGCCCCGGGACAGGGGTGTCTCAGCCCCAGCATTTT
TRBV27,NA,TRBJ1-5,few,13,CASSSTPREPQHF,TGTGCCAGCAGCTCGACACCCAGGGAGCCCCAGCATTTT
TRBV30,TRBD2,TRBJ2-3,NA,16,CAWTMTSGSLTDTQYF,TGTGCCTGGACCATGACTAGCGGGAGCCTCACAGATACGCAGTATTTT
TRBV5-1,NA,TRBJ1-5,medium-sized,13,CASSLSGDQPQHF,TGCGCCAGCAGCTTGAGCGGGGATCAGCCCCAGCATTTT
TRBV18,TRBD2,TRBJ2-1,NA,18,CASSPPGLAGGVYNEQFF,TGTGCCAGCTCACCACCTGGACTAGCGGGGGGGGTATACAATGAGCAGTTCTTC
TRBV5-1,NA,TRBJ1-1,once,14,CASSLRQENTEAFF,TGCGCCAGCAGCTTGCGGCAGGAGAACACTGAAGCTTTCTTT
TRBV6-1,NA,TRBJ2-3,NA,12,CASSEFGDTQYF,TGTGCCAGCAGTGAATTCGGAGATACGCAGTATTTT
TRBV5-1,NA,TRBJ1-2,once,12,CASSADWVGYTF,TGCGCCAGCAGCGCCGACTGGGTTGGCTACACCTTC
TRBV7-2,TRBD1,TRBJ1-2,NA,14,CASSPTGTAYGYTF,TGTGCCAGCAGCCCTACAGGGACAGCCTATGGCTACACCTTC
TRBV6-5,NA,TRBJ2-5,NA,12,CASSTPPGTQYF,TGTGCCAGCAGTACCCCCCCGGGGACCCAGTACTTC
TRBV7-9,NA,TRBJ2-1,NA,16,CASSLFGRGAYNEQFF,TGTGCCAGCAGCTTATTCGGCAGGGGCGCCTACAATGAGCAGTTCTTC
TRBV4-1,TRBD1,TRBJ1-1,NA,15,CASSQHRQGPAEAFF,TGCGCCAGCAGCCAGCACAGACAGGGCCCAGCTGAAGCTTTCTTT
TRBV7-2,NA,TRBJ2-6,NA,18,CASSTSPPGASGANVLTF,TGTGCCAGCAGCACCTCCCCCCCAGGGGCCTCTGGGGCCAACGTCCTGACTTTC
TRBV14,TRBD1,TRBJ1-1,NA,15,CASSQVGQGNTEAFF,TGTGCCAGCAGCCAAGTGGGACAGGGGAACACTGAAGCTTTCTTT
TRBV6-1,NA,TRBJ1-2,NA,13,CASSEQDFYGYTF,TGTGCCAGCAGTGAACAGGATTTCTATGGCTACACCTTC
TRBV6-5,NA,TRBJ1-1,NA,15,CASSYQRRLNTEAFF,TGTGCCAGCAGTTACCAGCGTAGGTTAAACACTGAAGCTTTCTTT
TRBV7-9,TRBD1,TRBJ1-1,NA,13,CASRSAGGREAFF,TGTGCCAGTCGCTCGGCAGGGGGGCGAGAAGCTTTCTTT
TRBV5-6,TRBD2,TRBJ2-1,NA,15,CASSLRTSGHNEQFF,TGTGCCAGCAGCTTGCGGACTAGCGGCCACAATGAGCAGTTCTTC
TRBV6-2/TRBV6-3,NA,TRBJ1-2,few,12,CASSYASYGYTF,TGTGCCAGCAGTTACGCGAGCTATGGCTACACCTTC
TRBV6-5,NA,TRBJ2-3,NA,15,CASRKGQISTDTQYF,TGTGCCAGCAGAAAAGGACAGATTAGCACAGATACGCAGTATTTT
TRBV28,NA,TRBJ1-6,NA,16,CASSSPARGYNSPLHF,TGTGCCAGCAGTTCCCCGGCCAGGGGATATAATTCACCCCTCCACTTT
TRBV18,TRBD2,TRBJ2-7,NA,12,CASSPTSDEQYF,TGTGCCAGCTCACCCACTAGCGACGAGCAGTACTTC
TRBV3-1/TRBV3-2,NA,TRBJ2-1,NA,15,CASSQDGPGGVEQFF,TGTGCCAGCAGCCAAGATGGCCCCGGCGGGGTCGAGCAGTTCTTC